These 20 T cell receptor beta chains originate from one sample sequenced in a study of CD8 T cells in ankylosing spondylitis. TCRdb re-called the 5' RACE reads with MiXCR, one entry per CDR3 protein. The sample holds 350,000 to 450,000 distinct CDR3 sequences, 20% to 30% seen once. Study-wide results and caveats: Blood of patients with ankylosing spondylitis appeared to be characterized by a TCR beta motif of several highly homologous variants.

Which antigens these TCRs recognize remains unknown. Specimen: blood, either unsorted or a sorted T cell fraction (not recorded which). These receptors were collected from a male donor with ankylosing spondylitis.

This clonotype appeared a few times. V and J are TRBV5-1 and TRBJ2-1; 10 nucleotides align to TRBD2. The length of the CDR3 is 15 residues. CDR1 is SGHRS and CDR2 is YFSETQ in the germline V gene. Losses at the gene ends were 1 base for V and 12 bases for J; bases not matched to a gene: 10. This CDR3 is CASSLFRTSGPSQFF. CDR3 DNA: TGCGCCAGCAGCTTGTTCAGGACTAGCGGACCCTCGCAGTTCTTC. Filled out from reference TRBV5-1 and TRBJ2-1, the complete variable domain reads KAGVTQTPRYLIKTRGQQVTLSCSPISGHRSVSWYQQTPGQGLQFLFEYFSETQRNKGNFPGRFSGRQFSNSRSEMNVSTLELGDSALYLCASSLFRTSGPSQFFGPGTRLTVL.

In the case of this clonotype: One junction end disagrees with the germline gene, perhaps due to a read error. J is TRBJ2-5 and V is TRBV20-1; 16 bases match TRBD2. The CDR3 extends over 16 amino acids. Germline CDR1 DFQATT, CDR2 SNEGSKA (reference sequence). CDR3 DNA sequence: TGCTGTGCTTCCGGGACTAGCGGGAGGGTACAAGAGACCCAGTACTTC. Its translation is CCASGTSGRVQETQYF.

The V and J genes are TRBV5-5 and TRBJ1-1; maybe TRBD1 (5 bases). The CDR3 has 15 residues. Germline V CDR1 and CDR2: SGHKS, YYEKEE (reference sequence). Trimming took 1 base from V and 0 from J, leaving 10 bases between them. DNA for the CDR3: TGTGCCAGCAGCTTGTCCCCAGGGATGAACACTGAAGCTTTCTTT. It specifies CASSLSPGMNTEAFF.

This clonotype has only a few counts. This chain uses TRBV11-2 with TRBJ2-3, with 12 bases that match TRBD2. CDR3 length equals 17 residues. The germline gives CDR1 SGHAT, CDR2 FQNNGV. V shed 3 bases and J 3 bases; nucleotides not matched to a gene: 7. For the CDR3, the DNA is TGTGCCAGCAGCTTTCTAGCGGGAGGGCCGATAACAGATACGCAGTATTTT. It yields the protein CASSFLAGGPITDTQYF.

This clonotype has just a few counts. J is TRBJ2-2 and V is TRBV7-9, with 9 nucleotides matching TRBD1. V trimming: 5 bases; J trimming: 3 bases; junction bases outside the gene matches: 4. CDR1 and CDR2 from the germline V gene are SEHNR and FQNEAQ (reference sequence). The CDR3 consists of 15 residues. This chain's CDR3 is CASSRWDRDTGELFF. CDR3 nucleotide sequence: TGTGCCAGCAGCCGTTGGGACAGGGACACCGGGGAGCTGTTTTTT. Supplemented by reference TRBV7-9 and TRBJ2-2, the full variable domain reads DTGVSQNPRHKITKRGQNVTFRCDPISEHNRLYWYRQTLGQGPEFLTYFQNEAQLEKSRLLSDRFSAERPKGSFSTLEIQRTEQGDSAMYLCASSRWDRDTGELFFGEGSRLTVL.

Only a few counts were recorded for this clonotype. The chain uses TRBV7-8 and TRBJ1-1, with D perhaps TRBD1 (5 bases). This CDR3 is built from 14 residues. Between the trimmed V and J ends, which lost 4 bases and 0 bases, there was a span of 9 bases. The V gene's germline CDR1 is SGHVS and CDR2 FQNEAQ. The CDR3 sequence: CASSSGSVNTEAFF. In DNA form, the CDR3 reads TGTGCCAGCAGCTCAGGGTCCGTGAACACTGAAGCTTTCTTT.

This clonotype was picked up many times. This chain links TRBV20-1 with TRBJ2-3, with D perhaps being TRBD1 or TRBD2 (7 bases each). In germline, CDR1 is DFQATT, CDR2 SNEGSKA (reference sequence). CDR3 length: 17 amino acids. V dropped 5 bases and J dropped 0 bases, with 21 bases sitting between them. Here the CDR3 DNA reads TGCAGTGCTTTCCCAGGGGGAGGGCCTATCAGCACAGATACGCAGTATTTT. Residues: CSAFPGGGPISTDTQYF.

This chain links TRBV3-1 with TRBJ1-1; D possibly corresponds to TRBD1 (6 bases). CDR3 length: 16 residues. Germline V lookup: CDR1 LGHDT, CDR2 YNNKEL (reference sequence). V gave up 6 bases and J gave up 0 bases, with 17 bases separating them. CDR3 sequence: CASRRSYNRVNTEAFF. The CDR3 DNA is TGTGCCAGCAGGCGAAGCTATAACAGGGTGAACACTGAAGCTTTCTTT.

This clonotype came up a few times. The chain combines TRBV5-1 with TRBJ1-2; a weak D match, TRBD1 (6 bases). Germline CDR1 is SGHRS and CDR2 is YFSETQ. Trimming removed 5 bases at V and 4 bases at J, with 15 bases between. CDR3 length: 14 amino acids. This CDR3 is CASSPQGFGYGYTF. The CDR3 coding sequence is TGCGCCAGCAGTCCACAGGGTTTTGGCTATGGCTACACCTTC.

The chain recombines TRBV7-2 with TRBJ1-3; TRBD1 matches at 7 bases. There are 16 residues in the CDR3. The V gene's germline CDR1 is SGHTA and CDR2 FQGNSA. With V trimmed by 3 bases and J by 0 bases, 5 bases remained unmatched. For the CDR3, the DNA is TGTGCCAGCAGCTTGTCGGGACAGCTCTCTGGAAACACCATATATTTT. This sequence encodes CASSLSGQLSGNTIYF.

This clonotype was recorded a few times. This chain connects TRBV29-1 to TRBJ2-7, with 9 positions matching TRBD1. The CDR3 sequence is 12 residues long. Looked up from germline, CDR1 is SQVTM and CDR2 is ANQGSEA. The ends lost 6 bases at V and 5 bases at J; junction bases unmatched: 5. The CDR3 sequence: CSVGDREHEQYF. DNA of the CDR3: TGCAGCGTGGGGGACAGGGAGCACGAGCAGTACTTC.

The CDR3 here is CSARQINEKLFF. The DNA for the CDR3 is TGCAGTGCTAGACAGATTAATGAAAAACTGTTTTTT. V and J are TRBV20-1 and TRBJ1-4; no clear D gene. V was trimmed by 2 bases and J by 4 bases, leaving 5 bases between them. The V gene's germline CDR1 is DFQATT and CDR2 SNEGSKA (reference sequence). The CDR3 runs 12 residues.

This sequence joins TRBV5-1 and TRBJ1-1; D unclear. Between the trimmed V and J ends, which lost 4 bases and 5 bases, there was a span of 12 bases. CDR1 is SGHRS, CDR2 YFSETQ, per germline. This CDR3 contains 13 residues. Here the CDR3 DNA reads TGCGCCAGCAGCCTCAGAGGGCCAACTGAAGCTTTCTTT. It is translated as CASSLRGPTEAFF.

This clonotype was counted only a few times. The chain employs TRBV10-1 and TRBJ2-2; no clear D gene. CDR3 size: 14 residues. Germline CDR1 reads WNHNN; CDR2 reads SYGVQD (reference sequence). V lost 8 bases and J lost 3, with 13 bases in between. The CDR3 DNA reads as TGCGCCAGCCGAGTGAAAGAGTACACCGGGGAGCTGTTTTTT. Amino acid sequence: CASRVKEYTGELFF.

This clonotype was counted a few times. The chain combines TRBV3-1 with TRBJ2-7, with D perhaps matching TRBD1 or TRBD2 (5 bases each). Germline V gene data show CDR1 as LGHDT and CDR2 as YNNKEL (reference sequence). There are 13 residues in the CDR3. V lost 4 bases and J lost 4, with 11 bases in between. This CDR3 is CASSPPGRYEQYV. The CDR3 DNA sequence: TGTGCCAGCAGCCCCCCGGGACGTTACGAGCAGTACGTC.

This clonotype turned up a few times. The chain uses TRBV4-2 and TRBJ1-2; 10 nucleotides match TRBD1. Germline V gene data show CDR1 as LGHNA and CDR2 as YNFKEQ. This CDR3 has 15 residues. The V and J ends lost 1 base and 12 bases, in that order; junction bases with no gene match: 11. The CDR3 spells CASSQGTGGIESHTF. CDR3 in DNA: TGTGCCAGCAGCCAAGGGACAGGGGGAATCGAGTCCCACACCTTC.

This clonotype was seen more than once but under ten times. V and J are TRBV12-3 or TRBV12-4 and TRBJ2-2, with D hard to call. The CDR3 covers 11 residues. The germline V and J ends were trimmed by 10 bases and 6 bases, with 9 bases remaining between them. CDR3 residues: CATSGAGELFF. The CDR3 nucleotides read TGTGCCACCTCTGGGGCCGGGGAGCTGTTTTTT.

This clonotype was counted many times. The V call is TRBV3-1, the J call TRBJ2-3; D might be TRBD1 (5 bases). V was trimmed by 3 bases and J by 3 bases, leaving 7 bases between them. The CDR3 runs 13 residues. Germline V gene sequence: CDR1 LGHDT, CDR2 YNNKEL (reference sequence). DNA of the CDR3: TGTGCCAGCAGCCAGGCAGGGACAGATACGCAGTATTTT. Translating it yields CASSQAGTDTQYF.

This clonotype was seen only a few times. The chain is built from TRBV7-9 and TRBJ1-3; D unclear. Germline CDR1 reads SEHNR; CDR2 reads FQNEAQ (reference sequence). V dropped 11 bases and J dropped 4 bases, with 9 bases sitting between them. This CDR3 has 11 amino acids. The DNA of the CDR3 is TGTGCCCACGCCCAAGGAAACACCATATATTTT. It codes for CAHAQGNTIYF.

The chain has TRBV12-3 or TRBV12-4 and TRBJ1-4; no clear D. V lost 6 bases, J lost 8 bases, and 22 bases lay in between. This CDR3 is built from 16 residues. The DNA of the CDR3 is TGTGCCAGCAGCCTCCGACAAACCCGGAAAGGGGAAAAACTGTTTTTT. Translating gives CASSLRQTRKGEKLFF.